Each of the 22 T cell receptor beta chains below was sequenced from the same sample in a study of T cell responses to AZD1222 COVID-19 vaccine. The method was immunoSEQ multiplex PCR; TCRdb's version includes in-frame clones alone and lacks a portion of them. The repertoire has about 100,000 clones, 85% to 90% of them found once; the top ten carry about 2.5%. The sample in question was peripheral blood, obtained on day 0 of AZD1222 vaccination. All receptors come from an adult in good health.

This clone was detected only once. The J gene is TRBJ2-1, the V gene TRBV2, with 7 positions matching TRBD2. The trim removed 5 bases at V and 2 bases at J, leaving 0 bases unmatched. Germline assignment: CDR1 SNHLY and CDR2 FYNNEI. This CDR3 has 13 residues. CDR3 nucleotides: TGTGCCAGCAGTAGCGGGACCTACAATGAGCAGTTCTTC. Encoded protein: CASSSGTYNEQFF.

This clone has just one count. This chain uses TRBV28 with TRBJ2-1, with 9 bases fitting TRBD1. Germline-derived CDR1 and CDR2 are MDHEN and SYDVKM. V shed 5 bases and J 7 bases; nucleotides not matched to a gene: 9. The CDR3 runs to 15 residues. The CDR3 here is CASSIPGTGTNEQFF. Written as DNA, the CDR3 is TGTGCCAGCAGTATACCTGGGACAGGGACAAATGAGCAGTTCTTC.

This clone was picked up one time. The V gene is TRBV6-5, the J gene TRBJ1-2; TRBD1 aligns across 7 bases. There are 13 residues in the CDR3. V was pared by 5 bases and J by 6 bases, with 6 bases of the junction left unmatched. The V gene's germline CDR1 is MNHEY and CDR2 SVGAGI. CDR3 DNA: TGTGCCAGCAGTCTACGTGGGACAGATGGCTACACCTTC. This gives the protein CASSLRGTDGYTF.

The chain has TRBV10-3 and TRBJ1-2; D might be TRBD1 (6 bases). The CDR3 sequence is 14 residues long. Germline CDR1 and CDR2: ENHRY and SYGVKD. V lost 10 bases to trimming and J lost 4 bases, with 19 bases between them. CDR3 DNA: TGTGCCACCCGTGGTAACAGGGTCAGCTATGGCTACACCTTC. Amino acid sequence: CATRGNRVSYGYTF.

V is TRBV25-1 and J is TRBJ1-4, with a tentative D call TRBD1 (6 bases). V dropped 4 bases and J dropped 7 bases, with 19 bases sitting between them. Germline CDR1 MGHDK, CDR2 SYGVNS. The CDR3 contains 16 residues. The CDR3 bases are TGTGCCAGCAGTGCATTTACAGGGATGGAAATTGAAAAACTGTTTTTT. Its protein is CASSAFTGMEIEKLFF.

V gene TRBV28 combines with J gene TRBJ2-3; TRBD2 agrees at 11 bases. CDR3 size: 15 residues. Germline lookup yields CDR1 MDHEN and CDR2 SYDVKM. V lost 6 bases, J lost 4 bases, and 6 bases stayed unmatched. The CDR3, as DNA: TGTGCCAGCAGCGCGACTAGCGGGAAGGCAGATACGCAGTATTTT. Translating gives CASSATSGKADTQYF. Filled out from reference TRBV28 and TRBJ2-3, the complete variable domain reads DVKVTQSSRYLVKRTGEKVFLECVQDMDHENMFWYRQDPGLGLRLIYFSYDVKMKEKGDIPEGYSVSREKKERFSLILESASTNQTSMYLCASSATSGKADTQYFGPGTRLTVL.

The chain is built from TRBV5-6 and TRBJ1-6; D may be TRBD1 (5 bases). Between the trimmed V and J ends, which lost 1 base and 13 bases, there was a span of 18 bases. From germline, CDR1 is SGHDT and CDR2 YYEEEE. This CDR3 contains 15 residues. The CDR3 region has the DNA TGTGCCAGCAGCTTGCAAGGACAAGGATCTTCCCCCCTCCACTTT. This codes for CASSLQGQGSSPLHF.

The genes are TRBV13 and TRBJ2-7; D gene unclear. This CDR3 is 12 amino acids long. V was trimmed by 5 bases and J by 9 bases, leaving 14 bases between them. CDR1 and CDR2 (germline): PRHDT, FYEKMQ (reference sequence). In DNA form, the CDR3 reads TGTGCCAGCAGCCGGAACTGGCGTGGGCAGTACTTC. The encoded protein is CASSRNWRGQYF.

The chain is built from TRBV4-2 and TRBJ2-5; D remains unclear. From germline, CDR1 is LGHNA and CDR2 YNFKEQ. This CDR3 comprises 13 residues. The V gene lost 6 bases and the J gene lost 5 bases, with 13 bases spanning the gap. The CDR3 DNA reads TGTGCCAGCAGTCGGGTCCCACGGGAGACCCAGTACTTC. Encoded protein: CASSRVPRETQYF.

The gene calls are TRBV6-5 and TRBJ1-2; D possibly corresponds to TRBD1 (5 bases). Trimming took off 8 bases at V and 4 bases at J, with 20 bases between the two ends. The CDR3 sequence is 15 residues long. Germline loops: CDR1 MNHEY, CDR2 SVGAGI. Here the CDR3 reads CASSLENAGSYGYTF. CDR3 sequence (DNA): TGTGCCAGCTCCTTAGAGAACGCAGGGAGCTATGGCTACACCTTC.

The rearrangement links TRBV25-1 to TRBJ2-3; perhaps D is TRBD1 or TRBD2 (6 bases each). The CDR3 spans 14 residues. Trimming cost V 7 bases and J 6 bases, with 17 bases left between them. Germline CDR1 and CDR2: MGHDK and SYGVNS. Written as DNA, the CDR3 is TGTGCCAGCACCGGCGGGACCGACAGGGATACGCAGTATTTT. This gives the protein CASTGGTDRDTQYF.

The V gene is TRBV11-2, the J gene TRBJ1-6; D not resolved. V shed 5 bases and J shed 8 bases, with 13 bases lying between them. This CDR3 has 14 amino acids. The V gene's germline CDR1 is SGHAT and CDR2 FQNNGV. The DNA of the CDR3 is TGTGCCAGCAGCCCCCGGGCGAGAGATTCACCCCTCCACTTT. This sequence encodes CASSPRARDSPLHF.

A word on this clone: A read error may produce the germline difference seen at one junction end. This sequence joins TRBV19 and TRBJ1-3; D not resolved. This CDR3 contains 13 residues. Germline CDR1 LNHDA, CDR2 SQIVND (reference sequence). The chain's CDR3 is CASSADLRNAIYF. The CDR3 DNA is TGTGCCAGTAGCGCCGACTTGAGAAACGCCATATATTTT.

The chain combines TRBV29-1 with TRBJ1-4, with 7 bases lining up with TRBD1. V was pared by 5 bases and J by 5 bases, with 8 bases of the junction left unmatched. In germline, CDR1 is SQVTM, CDR2 ANQGSEA. The CDR3 runs 14 residues. As DNA, the CDR3 is TGCAGCGTTTCACGGACAGGAGGCAATGAAAAACTGTTTTTT. Protein sequence: CSVSRTGGNEKLFF. Drawing the rest from reference TRBV29-1 and TRBJ1-4, the complete variable domain is SAVISQKPSRDICQRGTSLTIQCQVDSQVTMMFWYRQQPGQSLTLIATANQGSEATYESGFVIDKFPISRPNLTFSTLTVSNMSPEDSSIYLCSVSRTGGNEKLFFGSGTQLSVL.

Note on this clone: In the same sample, other DNA sequences code for this CDR3. The chain uses TRBV9 and TRBJ2-2, with 9 nucleotides matching TRBD2. V lost 0 bases to trimming and J lost 3 bases; unmatched junction nucleotides: 0. Germline V gene lookup returns CDR1 SGDLS and CDR2 YYNGEE. The CDR3 spans 15 residues. CDR3 loop: CASSVGTSDTGELFF. CDR3 bases: TGTGCCAGCAGCGTAGGGACTAGCGACACCGGGGAGCTGTTTTTT.

The V and J genes are TRBV5-4 and TRBJ2-3; D gene unclear. V lost 3 bases to trimming and J lost 0 bases, with 8 bases between them. This CDR3 is built from 14 residues. Germline assignment: CDR1 SGHNT and CDR2 YYREEE (reference sequence). CDR3 amino acids: CASSSKQSTDTQYF. CDR3 DNA: TGTGCCAGCAGCTCAAAACAGAGCACAGATACGCAGTATTTT.

This clone was recorded once. The rearrangement links TRBV11-2 to TRBJ1-2, with D hard to call. The CDR3 consists of 16 residues. Trimming pared 0 bases from V and 8 bases from J, leaving 19 bases between. Per germline, CDR1 SGHAT and CDR2 FQNNGV. CDR3 nucleotides: TGTGCCAGCAGCTTAGATTACCCAGGTTCCTCCTGGGGCTACACCTTC. The encoded protein is CASSLDYPGSSWGYTF.

This clone was seen once. The rearrangement joins TRBV15 to TRBJ1-1, with 8 bases that match TRBD1. The J segment lost 2 bases and the V segment lost 0 bases, leaving 5 bases of the junction unmatched. Germline assignment: CDR1 LNHNV and CDR2 YYDKDF (reference sequence). CDR3 length: 16 amino acids. The CDR3 bases are TGTGCCACCAGCAGAGAGACAGGGGCTACTAACACTGAAGCTTTCTTT. Amino acid sequence: CATSRETGATNTEAFF.

The V and J genes are TRBV15 and TRBJ1-3; a weak D match, TRBD1 (5 bases). CDR1 and CDR2 from the germline V gene are LNHNV and YYDKDF (reference sequence). The CDR3 has 18 residues. The V end lost 0 bases, the J end lost 2 bases, and 17 bases lay between the germline ends. The CDR3 sequence: CATSRDPVGGTTGNTIYF. In DNA, the CDR3 is TGTGCCACCAGCAGAGATCCGGTTGGGGGGACCACTGGAAACACCATATATTTT. Filled out from reference TRBV15 and TRBJ1-3, the complete variable domain reads DAMVIQNPRYQVTQFGKPVTLSCSQTLNHNVMYWYQQKSSQAPKLLFHYYDKDFNNEADTPDNFQSRRPNTSFCFLDIRSPGLGDTAMYLCATSRDPVGGTTGNTIYFGEGSWLTVV.

V gene TRBV15 combines with J gene TRBJ2-1, with 8 nucleotides matching TRBD1. V was pared by 9 bases and J by 6 bases, with 13 bases of the junction left unmatched. The CDR3 covers 15 residues. Germline V CDR1 and CDR2: LNHNV, YYDKDF (reference sequence). The CDR3 here is CATRPGQGAVNEQFF. The CDR3 nucleotides read TGTGCCACTAGACCTGGGCAGGGGGCGGTCAATGAGCAGTTCTTC.

J is TRBJ2-2 and V is TRBV7-9; D gene uncertain. The CDR3 extends over 14 amino acids. V lost 1 base to trimming and J lost 6 bases, with 9 bases between them. Germline loops: CDR1 SEHNR, CDR2 FQNEAQ (reference sequence). CDR3 loop: CASSLGLGAGELFF. The CDR3 coding sequence is TGTGCCAGCAGCTTAGGACTGGGTGCCGGGGAGCTGTTTTTT.

A few counts support this clone. The chain couples TRBV19 to TRBJ1-2; 7 bases line up with TRBD1. Per germline, CDR1 LNHDA and CDR2 SQIVND (reference sequence). V shed 5 bases, J shed 0 bases, and the junction held 3 bases outside the gene matches. There are 14 residues in the CDR3. The CDR3 nucleotides read TGTGCCAGTAGTGCGCAGGGGGCTAACTATGGCTACACCTTC. Its translation is CASSAQGANYGYTF. The entire variable domain, with the rest obtained from reference TRBV19 and TRBJ1-2, is as follows: DGGITQSPKYLFRKEGQNVTLSCEQNLNHDAMYWYRQDPGQGLRLIYYSQIVNDFQKGDIAEGYSVSREKKESFPLTVTSAQKNPTAFYLCASSAQGANYGYTFGSGTRLTVV.